These 26 T cell receptor beta chains were all obtained from the same sample, sequenced in a study of blood T cell repertoires in COVID-19. Profiled with immunoSEQ multiplex PCR; TCRdb holds only in-frame clones, not every one. In the table there are over 250,000 clones, approximately 90% of which are singletons. What was sequenced was PBMCs or T cells enriched from blood (not recorded which). These TCRs come from a woman younger than 35 who had recovered from COVID-19.

The chain combines TRBV6-2 or TRBV6-3 with TRBJ1-2; tentative D call: TRBD1 (6 bases). This CDR3 has 13 amino acids. Trimming took off 4 bases at V and 8 bases at J, with 14 bases between the two ends. In germline, CDR1 is MNHEY, CDR2 SVGEGT. The CDR3 coding sequence is TGTGCCAGCAGTTTCACAGGGTCTATCGGCTACACCTTC. Residues: CASSFTGSIGYTF.

The V and J genes are TRBV29-1 and TRBJ1-1; 10 nucleotides agree with TRBD1. Germline V gene lookup returns CDR1 SQVTM and CDR2 ANQGSEA. V lost 3 bases to trimming and J lost 10 bases; unmatched junction nucleotides: 5. CDR3 length: 12 residues. For the CDR3, the DNA is TGCAGCGTTGAGGGACAGGGGTTGACAGCTTTCTTT. Translation: CSVEGQGLTAFF.

The genes are TRBV5-6 and TRBJ1-2, with D possibly TRBD1 on 6 matching bases. The CDR3 totals 16 residues. CDR1 and CDR2 (germline): SGHDT, YYEEEE. Trimming removed 1 base at V and 0 bases at J, with 13 bases between. As DNA, the CDR3 is TGTGCCAGCAGCTTGTTGAGGGGGTCAGCTAACTATGGCTACACCTTC. Amino acid sequence: CASSLLRGSANYGYTF.

V and J are TRBV18 and TRBJ1-1; the D is unclear. This CDR3 has 15 residues. V was pared by 5 bases and J by 1 base, with 14 bases between. CDR1 KGHSH and CDR2 LQKENI come from the germline V gene. In DNA form, the CDR3 reads TGTGCCAGCTCAACTCTGGGCAAAAGGAACACTGAAGCTTTCTTT. Protein product: CASSTLGKRNTEAFF. Combining the CDR3 with reference TRBV18 and TRBJ1-1 gives the whole variable domain NAGVMQNPRHLVRRRGQEARLRCSPMKGHSHVYWYRQLPEEGLKFMVYLQKENIIDESGMPKERFSAEFPKEGPSILRIQQVVRGDSAAYFCASSTLGKRNTEAFFGQGTRLTVV.

The rearrangement links TRBV25-1 to TRBJ1-2; 9 positions agree with TRBD1. After removal of 4 bases from V and 3 bases from J, the junction contained 9 bases not matched to a gene. Germline CDR1 and CDR2: MGHDK and SYGVNS. CDR3 size: 16 residues. The chain's CDR3 is CASSGFQDRGDYGYTF. DNA for the CDR3: TGTGCCAGCAGTGGATTCCAGGACAGGGGAGACTATGGCTACACCTTC.

This clone came up a few times. The chain carries TRBV5-1 and TRBJ1-3, with 7 positions matching TRBD1. The germline V gene encodes CDR1 SGHRS and CDR2 YFSETQ. Trimming took 1 base from V and 0 from J; bases not matched to a gene: 4. CDR3 length: 16 residues. The CDR3 protein is CASSLQGDHSGNTIYF. As DNA, the CDR3 is TGCGCCAGCAGCTTGCAGGGGGACCACTCTGGAAACACCATATATTTT. Based on the CDR3 plus reference TRBV5-1 and TRBJ1-3, the full variable domain is KAGVTQTPRYLIKTRGQQVTLSCSPISGHRSVSWYQQTPGQGLQFLFEYFSETQRNKGNFPGRFSGRQFSNSRSEMNVSTLELGDSALYLCASSLQGDHSGNTIYFGEGSWLTVV.

The rearrangement uses TRBV19 and TRBJ2-3, with D possibly TRBD2 on 6 matching bases. This CDR3 comprises 16 residues. Germline CDR1 LNHDA, CDR2 SQIVND (reference sequence). V lost 7 bases to trimming and J lost 0 bases, with 17 bases between them. The CDR3 sequence is CASTTRAGTSTDTQYF. In nucleotides, the CDR3 is TGTGCCAGTACCACCCGGGCGGGGACTAGCACAGATACGCAGTATTTT.

V usage is TRBV18 and J usage is TRBJ2-2; D might be TRBD1 (7 bases). V was shortened by 3 bases and J by 0 bases, with 8 bases between the two germline ends. CDR1 and CDR2 from the germline V gene are KGHSH and LQKENI. The CDR3 consists of 15 residues. CDR3: CASSPRGANTGELFF. In DNA form, the CDR3 reads TGTGCCAGCTCACCCAGGGGGGCGAACACCGGGGAGCTGTTTTTT. Drawing the rest from reference TRBV18 and TRBJ2-2, the complete variable domain is NAGVMQNPRHLVRRRGQEARLRCSPMKGHSHVYWYRQLPEEGLKFMVYLQKENIIDESGMPKERFSAEFPKEGPSILRIQQVVRGDSAAYFCASSPRGANTGELFFGEGSRLTVL.

The chain has TRBV19 and TRBJ1-2; 7 bases fit TRBD1. The length of the CDR3 is 15 residues. Germline trimming cut 6 bases from V and 4 bases from J; bases unmatched to any gene: 11. Germline V lookup: CDR1 LNHDA, CDR2 SQIVND (reference sequence). CDR3 coding DNA: TGTGCCAGTAGGGCGACAGGGACAATTTTCTATGGCTACACCTTC. It translates to CASRATGTIFYGYTF.

V gene TRBV28 combines with J gene TRBJ1-3; 8 bases are shared with TRBD1. J was trimmed by 4 bases and V by 2 bases; bases with no gene match: 4. This CDR3 is 15 amino acids long. Germline CDR1 reads MDHEN; CDR2 reads SYDVKM. The CDR3 nucleotides are TGTGCCAGCAGTTTACAGGGGGCGCCCGGAAACACCATATATTTT. Residues: CASSLQGAPGNTIYF.

The CDR3 reads CASGAGLMNTEAFF. CDR3 coding DNA: TGTGCTAGTGGGGCGGGGCTTATGAACACTGAAGCTTTCTTT. This chain links TRBV12-5 with TRBJ1-1; weak D call: TRBD1 (5 bases). The CDR3 extends over 14 amino acids. Looked up from germline, CDR1 is LGHNT and CDR2 is FRNRAP. The V and J ends lost 6 bases and 0 bases respectively, with 11 bases between them.

The chain is built from TRBV20-1 and TRBJ1-5; tentative D call: TRBD1 (6 bases). V was cut by 3 bases and J by 0 bases, with 15 bases left in between. The CDR3 is 16 amino acids. From germline, CDR1 is DFQATT and CDR2 SNEGSKA (reference sequence). CDR3 coding DNA: TGCAGTGCTAGTAGGGACATACTTATTAGCAATCAGCCCCAGCATTTT. It yields the protein CSASRDILISNQPQHF.

V gene TRBV7-9 combines with J gene TRBJ1-1; D uncertain. With 0 bases removed from V and 0 bases from J, the gap between germline ends came to 5 bases. Germline CDR1 and CDR2: SEHNR and FQNEAQ (reference sequence). This CDR3 is built from 14 residues. The CDR3 region has the DNA TGTGCCAGCAGCTTAGCGTCGGTGAACACTGAAGCTTTCTTT. Translating it yields CASSLASVNTEAFF.

The chain has TRBV28 and TRBJ1-4; D is uncertain. In germline, CDR1 is MDHEN, CDR2 SYDVKM. V gave up 4 bases and J gave up 0 bases, with 9 bases separating them. There are 15 residues in the CDR3. The CDR3 loop is CASSSHTSTNEKLFF. In DNA, the CDR3 is TGTGCCAGCAGTTCACACACGTCAACTAATGAAAAACTGTTTTTT.

A single count supports this clone. The chain is built from TRBV6-5 and TRBJ2-7; TRBD1 might be the D (6 bases). CDR1 is MNHEY and CDR2 is SVGAGI in the germline V gene. V lost 6 bases and J lost 2, with 11 bases in between. CDR3 size: 13 residues. The CDR3 bases are TGTGCCAGCAGCGCCAGGACAGCCTACGAGCAGTACTTC. Protein sequence: CASSARTAYEQYF.

The chain recombines TRBV18 with TRBJ1-5; 9 bases agree with TRBD1. The CDR3 length is 14 residues. V dropped 5 bases and J dropped 6; count of bases not matched to a gene: 5. CDR1 is KGHSH, CDR2 LQKENI, per germline. The CDR3 region is CASSEGQGGQPQHF. DNA for the CDR3: TGTGCCAGCTCAGAGGGACAGGGTGGTCAGCCCCAGCATTTT. Full variable domain (missing parts from reference TRBV18 and TRBJ1-5): NAGVMQNPRHLVRRRGQEARLRCSPMKGHSHVYWYRQLPEEGLKFMVYLQKENIIDESGMPKERFSAEFPKEGPSILRIQQVVRGDSAAYFCASSEGQGGQPQHFGDGTRLSIL.

In this sample, this clone turned up once. This rearrangement joins TRBV5-4 to TRBJ2-5, with 7 bases matching TRBD1. The V gene end was trimmed by 3 bases and the J gene end by 4 bases; junction bases not matched to a gene: 6. The CDR3 is made up of 14 amino acids. CDR1 is SGHNT, CDR2 YYREEE, per germline (reference sequence). The CDR3 is CASSSRQGPETQYF. The CDR3 nucleotides read TGTGCCAGCAGCTCCCGACAGGGCCCAGAGACCCAGTACTTC.

J is TRBJ2-7 and V is TRBV27; 9 bases are shared with TRBD1. The length of the CDR3 is 13 residues. Germline lookup yields CDR1 MNHEY and CDR2 SMNVEV (reference sequence). The J segment lost 4 bases and the V segment lost 5 bases, leaving 3 bases of the junction unmatched. The CDR3 DNA is TGTGCCAGCAGTCGGGACAGGGCGTACGAGCAGTACTTC. This codes for CASSRDRAYEQYF.

This chain uses TRBV5-1 with TRBJ1-2, with 7 bases lining up with TRBD1. Germline lookup yields CDR1 SGHRS and CDR2 YFSETQ. The CDR3 covers 14 residues. J was trimmed by 0 bases and V by 1 base; bases with no gene match: 0. CDR3 protein: CASSLTGANYGYTF. CDR3 nucleotides: TGCGCCAGCAGCTTGACAGGGGCTAACTATGGCTACACCTTC.

The rearrangement links TRBV21-1 to TRBJ1-1. TRBV21-1 is listed as a pseudogene. The CDR3 consists of 13 residues. CDR3 nucleotides: TGTGCCAGCAGCAAAGCTTCGCGTCGTGAAGCTTTCTTT. Translated, it gives CASSKASRREAFF.

The chain employs TRBV4-2 and TRBJ1-1; no definite D call. This CDR3 is built from 15 residues. V was trimmed by 0 bases and J by 0 bases, leaving 8 bases between them. Germline CDR1 LGHNA, CDR2 YNFKEQ. The CDR3 DNA sequence: TGTGCCAGCAGCCAAGAGGAGAGTATGAACACTGAAGCTTTCTTT. Its protein is CASSQEESMNTEAFF.

The rearrangement joins TRBV29-1 to TRBJ2-1, with D perhaps TRBD1 (6 bases). This CDR3 comprises 14 residues. Trimming cost V 8 bases and J 4 bases, with 18 bases left between them. CDR1 is SQVTM and CDR2 is ANQGSEA in the germline V gene. The CDR3 here is CSTLGGYGYNEQFF. The CDR3 coding sequence is TGCAGCACTCTAGGGGGATACGGATACAATGAGCAGTTCTTC.

V usage is TRBV14 and J usage is TRBJ1-1; 8 nucleotides agree with TRBD1. V shed 2 bases and J 3 bases; nucleotides not matched to a gene: 11. Germline V CDR1 and CDR2: SGHDN, FVKESK. CDR3 length: 17 residues. CDR3: CASSQFSSGTGYTEAFF. DNA of the CDR3: TGTGCCAGCAGCCAATTCTCCTCCGGGACAGGCTACACTGAAGCTTTCTTT. Full variable domain (remainder filled in from reference TRBV14 and TRBJ1-1): EAGVTQFPSHSVIEKGQTVTLRCDPISGHDNLYWYRRVMGKEIKFLLHFVKESKQDESGMPNNRFLAERTGGTYSTLKVQPAELEDSGVYFCASSQFSSGTGYTEAFFGQGTRLTVV.

This rearrangement joins TRBV27 to TRBJ1-1, with D possibly being TRBD1 (6 bases). The V and J ends lost 5 bases and 4 bases respectively, with 17 bases between them. The CDR3 sequence is 15 residues long. Germline V lookup: CDR1 MNHEY, CDR2 SMNVEV (reference sequence). CDR3 sequence (DNA): TGTGCCAGCAGTCAACAGGGTCCCGGCCTCACTGAAGCTTTCTTT. It specifies CASSQQGPGLTEAFF.

The chain combines TRBV6-1 with TRBJ1-1; maybe TRBD1 (5 bases). Trimming took 3 bases from V and 5 from J, leaving 16 bases between them. The CDR3 totals 15 residues. Germline CDR1 reads MNHNS; CDR2 reads SASEGT. CDR3 in DNA: TGTGCCAGCAGTGATTGGGCAGGGAAGGGGACTGAAGCTTTCTTT. Amino acid sequence: CASSDWAGKGTEAFF.

J is TRBJ1-3 and V is TRBV5-1; 9 nucleotides agree with TRBD1. V dropped 0 bases and J dropped 4; count of bases not matched to a gene: 2. Germline CDR1 and CDR2: SGHRS and YFSETQ. The CDR3 covers 15 residues. CDR3 nucleotides: TGCGCCAGCAGCTTGGGGGACAGGGTCGGAAACACCATATATTTT. It yields the protein CASSLGDRVGNTIYF. The entire variable domain, with the rest obtained from reference TRBV5-1 and TRBJ1-3, is as follows: KAGVTQTPRYLIKTRGQQVTLSCSPISGHRSVSWYQQTPGQGLQFLFEYFSETQRNKGNFPGRFSGRQFSNSRSEMNVSTLELGDSALYLCASSLGDRVGNTIYFGEGSWLTVV.